One TCR beta chain is described in this entry. CDR3 length equals 18 residues. The germline gives CDR1 SGHAT, CDR2 FQNNGV. The V and J ends lost 3 bases and 0 bases respectively, with 20 bases between them. The record originates from a study of T cell repertoires in cytomegalovirus infection. From the reads, TCRdb called clonotypes with MiXCR, one entry per CDR3 protein. The repertoire includes about 140,000 distinct CDR3 sequences, under 8.5% of them detected once, and roughly 18% sits in the top ten. The receptor comes from a human donor in good health (CMV status not recorded). Some clones in this sample may be carry-over from other donors' samples. The chain combines TRBV11-2 with TRBJ2-5, with D possibly being TRBD2 (5 bases). Sample: PBMCs. DNA of the CDR3: TGTGCCAGCAGCTTGAGAGGTTCCATTAGGGAGCACCAAGAGACCCAGTACTTC. It is translated as CASSLRGSIREHQETQYF.